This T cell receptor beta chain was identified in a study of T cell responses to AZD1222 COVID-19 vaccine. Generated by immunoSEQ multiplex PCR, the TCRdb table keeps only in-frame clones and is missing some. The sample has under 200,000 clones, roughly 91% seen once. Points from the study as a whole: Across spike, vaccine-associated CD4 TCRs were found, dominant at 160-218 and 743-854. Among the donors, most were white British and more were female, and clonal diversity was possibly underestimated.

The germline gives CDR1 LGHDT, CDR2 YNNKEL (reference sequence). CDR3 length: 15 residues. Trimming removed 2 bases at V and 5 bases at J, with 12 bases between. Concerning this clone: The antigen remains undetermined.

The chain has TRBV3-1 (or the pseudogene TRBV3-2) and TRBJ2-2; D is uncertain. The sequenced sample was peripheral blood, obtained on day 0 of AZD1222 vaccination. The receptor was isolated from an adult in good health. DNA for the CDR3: TGTGCCAGCAGCCAACTCCCCGTCAGTACCGGGGAGCTGTTTTTT. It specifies CASSQLPVSTGELFF.